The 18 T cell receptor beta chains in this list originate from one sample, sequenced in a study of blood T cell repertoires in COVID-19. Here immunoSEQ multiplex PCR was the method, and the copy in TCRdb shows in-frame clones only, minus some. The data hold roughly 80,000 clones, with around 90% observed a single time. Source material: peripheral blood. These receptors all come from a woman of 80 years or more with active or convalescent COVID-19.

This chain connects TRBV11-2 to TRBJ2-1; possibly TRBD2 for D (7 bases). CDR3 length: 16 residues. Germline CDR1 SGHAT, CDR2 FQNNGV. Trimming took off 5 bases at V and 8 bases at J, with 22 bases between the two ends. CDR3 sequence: CASSPRLRGGHDEQFF. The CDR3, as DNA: TGTGCCAGCAGCCCCAGGTTAAGGGGGGGCCACGATGAGCAGTTCTTC.

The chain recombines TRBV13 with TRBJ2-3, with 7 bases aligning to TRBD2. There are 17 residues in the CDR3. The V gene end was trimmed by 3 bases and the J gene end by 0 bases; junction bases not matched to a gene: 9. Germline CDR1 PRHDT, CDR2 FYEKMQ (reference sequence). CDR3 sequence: CASSFRGGGSSTDTQYF. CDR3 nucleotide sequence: TGTGCCAGCAGCTTTCGGGGCGGGGGTTCTAGCACAGATACGCAGTATTTT.

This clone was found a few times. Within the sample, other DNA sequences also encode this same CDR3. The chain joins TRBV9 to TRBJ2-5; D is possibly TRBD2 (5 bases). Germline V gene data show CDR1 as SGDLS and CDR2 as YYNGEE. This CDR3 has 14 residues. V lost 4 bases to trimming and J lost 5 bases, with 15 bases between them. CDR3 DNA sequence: TGTGCCAGCAGCCCCATGCTAGCCGAGGAGACCCAGTACTTC. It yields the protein CASSPMLAEETQYF.

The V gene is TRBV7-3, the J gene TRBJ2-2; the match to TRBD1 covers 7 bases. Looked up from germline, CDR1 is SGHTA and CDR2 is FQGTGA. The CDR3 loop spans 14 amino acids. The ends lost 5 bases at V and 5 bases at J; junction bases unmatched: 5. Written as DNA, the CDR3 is TGTGCCAGCAGCCCCCACAGGGGAACCGGGGAGCTGTTTTTT. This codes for CASSPHRGTGELFF.

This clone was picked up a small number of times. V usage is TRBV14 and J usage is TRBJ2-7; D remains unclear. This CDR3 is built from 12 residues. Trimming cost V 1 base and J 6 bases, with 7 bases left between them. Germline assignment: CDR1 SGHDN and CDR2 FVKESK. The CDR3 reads CASSQVFGEQYF. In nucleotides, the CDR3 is TGTGCCAGCAGCCAAGTTTTCGGCGAGCAGTACTTC.

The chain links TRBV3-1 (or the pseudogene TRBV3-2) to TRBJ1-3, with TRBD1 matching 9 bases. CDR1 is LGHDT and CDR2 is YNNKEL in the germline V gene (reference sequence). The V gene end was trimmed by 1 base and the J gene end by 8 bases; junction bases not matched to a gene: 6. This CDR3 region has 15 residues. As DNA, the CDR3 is TGTGCCAGCAGCCAAGCCGGGACAGGGAAAGACACCATATATTTT. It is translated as CASSQAGTGKDTIYF.

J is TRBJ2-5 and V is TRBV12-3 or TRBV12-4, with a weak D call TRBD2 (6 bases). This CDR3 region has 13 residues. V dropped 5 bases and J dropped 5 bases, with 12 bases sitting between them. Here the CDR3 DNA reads TGTGCCAGCAGTCTGGGAGGAATGGAGACCCAGTACTTC. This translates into CASSLGGMETQYF.

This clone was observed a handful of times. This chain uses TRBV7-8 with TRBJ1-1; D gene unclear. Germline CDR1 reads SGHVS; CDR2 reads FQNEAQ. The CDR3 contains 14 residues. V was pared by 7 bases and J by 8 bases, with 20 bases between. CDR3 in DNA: TGTGCCAGCACCCTCCGAGGGCAAGGATCGGAAGCTTTCTTT. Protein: CASTLRGQGSEAFF.

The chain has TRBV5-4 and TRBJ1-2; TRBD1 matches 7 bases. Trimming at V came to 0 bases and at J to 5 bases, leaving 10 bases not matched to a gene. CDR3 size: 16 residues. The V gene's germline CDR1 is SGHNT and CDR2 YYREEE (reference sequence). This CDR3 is CASSLARGGRGYGYTF. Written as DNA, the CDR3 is TGTGCCAGCAGCTTGGCCAGAGGGGGCCGGGGGTATGGCTACACCTTC. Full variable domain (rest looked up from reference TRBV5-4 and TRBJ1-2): ETGVTQSPTHLIKTRGQQVTLRCSSQSGHNTVSWYQQALGQGPQFIFQYYREEENGRGNFPPRFSGLQFPNYSSELNVNALELDDSALYLCASSLARGGRGYGYTFGSGTRLTVV.

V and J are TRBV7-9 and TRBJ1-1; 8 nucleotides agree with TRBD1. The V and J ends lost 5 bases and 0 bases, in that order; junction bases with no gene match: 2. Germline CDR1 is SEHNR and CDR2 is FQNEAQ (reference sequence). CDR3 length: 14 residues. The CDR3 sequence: CASSQDRVNTEAFF. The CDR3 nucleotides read TGTGCCAGCAGCCAGGACAGGGTGAACACTGAAGCTTTCTTT.

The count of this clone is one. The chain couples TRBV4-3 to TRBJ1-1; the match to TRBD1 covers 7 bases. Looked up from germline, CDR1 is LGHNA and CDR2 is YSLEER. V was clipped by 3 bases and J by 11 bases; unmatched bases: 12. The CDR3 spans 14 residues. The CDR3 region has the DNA TGCGCCAGCAGCCAGTCCCGGGACAGCAGATGGGCTTTCTTT. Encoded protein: CASSQSRDSRWAFF.

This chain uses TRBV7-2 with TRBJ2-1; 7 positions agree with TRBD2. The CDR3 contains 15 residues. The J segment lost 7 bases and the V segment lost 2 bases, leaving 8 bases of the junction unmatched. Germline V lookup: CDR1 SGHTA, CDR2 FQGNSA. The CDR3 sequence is CASSLSHQRGNEQFF. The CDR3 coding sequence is TGTGCCAGCAGCTTATCCCACCAGCGGGGTAATGAGCAGTTCTTC.

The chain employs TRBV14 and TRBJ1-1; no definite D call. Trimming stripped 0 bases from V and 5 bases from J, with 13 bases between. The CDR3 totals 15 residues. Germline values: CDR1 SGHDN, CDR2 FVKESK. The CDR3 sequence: CASSQDRRPGTEAFF. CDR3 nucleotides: TGTGCCAGCAGCCAAGACCGCCGACCGGGGACTGAAGCTTTCTTT.

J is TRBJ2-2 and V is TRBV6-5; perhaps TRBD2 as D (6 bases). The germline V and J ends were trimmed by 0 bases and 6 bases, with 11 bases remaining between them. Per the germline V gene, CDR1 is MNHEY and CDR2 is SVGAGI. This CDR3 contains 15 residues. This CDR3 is CASSYSGGMAGELFF. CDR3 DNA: TGTGCCAGCAGTTACTCGGGGGGTATGGCCGGGGAGCTGTTTTTT.

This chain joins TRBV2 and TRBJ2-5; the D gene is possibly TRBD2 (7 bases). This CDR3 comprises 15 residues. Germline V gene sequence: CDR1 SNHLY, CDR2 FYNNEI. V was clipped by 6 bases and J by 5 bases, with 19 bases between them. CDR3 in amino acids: CASSPGGIRGETQYF. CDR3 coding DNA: TGTGCCAGCAGCCCCGGGGGGATAAGGGGGGAGACCCAGTACTTC.

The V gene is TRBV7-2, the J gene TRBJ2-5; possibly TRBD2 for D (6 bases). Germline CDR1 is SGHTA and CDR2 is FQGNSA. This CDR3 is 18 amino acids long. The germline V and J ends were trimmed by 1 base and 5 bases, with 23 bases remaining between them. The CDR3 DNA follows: TGTGCCAGCAGCTTAGTGGTCGTAGCGGCCTCGAACGCGGAGACCCAGTACTTC. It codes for CASSLVVVAASNAETQYF. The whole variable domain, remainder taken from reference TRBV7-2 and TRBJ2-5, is GAGVSQSPSNKVTEKGKDVELRCDPISGHTALYWYRQSLGQGLEFLIYFQGNSAPDKSGLPSDRFSAERTGGSVSTLTIQRTQQEDSAVYLCASSLVVVAASNAETQYFGPGTRLLVL.

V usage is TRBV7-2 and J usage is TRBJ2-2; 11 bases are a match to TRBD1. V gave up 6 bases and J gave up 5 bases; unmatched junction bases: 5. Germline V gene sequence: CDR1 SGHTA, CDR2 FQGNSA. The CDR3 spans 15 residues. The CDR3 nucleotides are TGTGCCAGCAGGCGGACAGGGGGCCGGACCGGGGAGCTGTTTTTT. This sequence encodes CASRRTGGRTGELFF. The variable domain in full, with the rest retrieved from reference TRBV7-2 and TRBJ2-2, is GAGVSQSPSNKVTEKGKDVELRCDPISGHTALYWYRQSLGQGLEFLIYFQGNSAPDKSGLPSDRFSAERTGGSVSTLTIQRTQQEDSAVYLCASRRTGGRTGELFFGEGSRLTVL.

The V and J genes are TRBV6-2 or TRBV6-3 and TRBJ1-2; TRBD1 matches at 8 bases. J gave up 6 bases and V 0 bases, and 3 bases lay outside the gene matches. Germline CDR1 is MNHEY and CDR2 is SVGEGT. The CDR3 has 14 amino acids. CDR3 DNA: TGTGCCAGCAGTTACTCCGGACAGGGACATGGCTACACCTTC. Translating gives CASSYSGQGHGYTF.